A selection of T cell receptor beta chains follows, all from one sample in a study of OX40 agonist ivuxolimab in advanced cancers. Method: immunoSEQ multiplex PCR; TCRdb's copy keeps in-frame clones and lacks some. The sample has about 18,000 clones, about 71% seen once; the top ten hold about a sixth. The input for sequencing was CD4+ or CD8+ T cells sorted from blood, taken in a trial of the OX40 agonist ivuxolimab. These receptors all stem from an adult with an advanced solid tumor such as melanoma, head and neck, liver or kidney cancer. CDR3s include the opening cysteine and the closing phenylalanine or tryptophan. The D gene is left open where the match is weak. Rows give clone size only sometimes, using once, few, many, or a class for an expanded clone.

clone_size,d_call,v_call,j_call,cdr3_nt,cdr3_aa
once,TRBD2,TRBV5-1,TRBJ2-3,TGCGCCAGCAGCTTAGGACTAGCAGACGACACAGATACGCAGTATTTT,CASSLGLADDTDTQYF
few,TRBD2,TRBV28,TRBJ2-5,TGTGCCAGCGGAAGCGGGGGACTAGCGGTTCAAGAGACCCAGTACTTC,CASGSGGLAVQETQYF
few,.,TRBV19,TRBJ2-5,TGTGCCAGTAGTACGGGACTGACTCAAGAGACCCAGTACTTC,CASSTGLTQETQYF
once,.,TRBV28,TRBJ2-7,TGTGCCAGCAGTTTTTCCGGCACCGGCTACGAGCAGTACTTC,CASSFSGTGYEQYF
.,TRBD2,TRBV28,TRBJ2-7,TGTGCCAGCAGTCTCGGGACTAGCGGGACCGAGCAGTACTTC,CASSLGTSGTEQYF
.,TRBD1,TRBV5-1,TRBJ2-3,TGCGCCAGCGCGGAGACAGGGGGCGGCACAGATACGCAGTATTTT,CASAETGGGTDTQYF
once,.,TRBV30,TRBJ2-7,TGTGCCTGGAGTGTAGGGGATGGCTACGAGCAGTACTTC,CAWSVGDGYEQYF
.,.,TRBV10-3,TRBJ2-4,TGTGCCATCAGTGAGTCGACATGGGGCAAAAACATTCAGTACTTC,CAISESTWGKNIQYF
.,.,TRBV27,TRBJ2-1,TGTGCCAGCCTAAGTCGCAATGAGCAGTTCTTC,CASLSRNEQFF
.,.,TRBV4-3,TRBJ2-7,TGCGCCAGCAGCCAAGATACCAGCGAATACGAGCAGTACTTC,CASSQDTSEYEQYF